The 5 T cell receptor beta chains in this list originate from one sample, sequenced in a study of vaccination effects on CD4 cells after COVID-19. Antigens for these TCRs are unknown. Ahead of sequencing, the ViraFEST assay grew antigen-specific CD4+ T cells using viral peptide pools. Following an approximately eleven-day culture, CD4+ T cells were purified. PCR showed that the person got SARS-CoV-2 infection at some point between March and December 2020. Participants received two doses of either the BNT162b2 or mRNA-1273 vaccine. TCRdb's table, derived via immunoSEQ multiplex PCR, lists solely in-frame clones and lacks some. This table holds approximately 15,000 clones, over 60% found once. The sequences come from CD4+ T cells from PBMCs cultured with SARS-CoV-2 spike peptides, collected after COVID-19 vaccination. The receptors were gathered from a human donor who had a prior SARS-CoV-2 infection.

The J gene is TRBJ2-7, the V gene TRBV18; weak D call: TRBD1 (6 bases). Germline CDR1 is KGHSH and CDR2 is LQKENI. Trimming removed 0 bases from V and 2 bases from J, with 8 bases in between. This CDR3 has 14 residues. CDR3 protein: CASSPPGQPYEQYF. In DNA form, the CDR3 reads TGTGCCAGCTCACCACCTGGACAGCCCTACGAGCAGTACTTC.

The rearrangement joins TRBV2 to TRBJ1-1; 7 bases fit TRBD1. The CDR3 extends over 17 amino acids. J lost 2 bases, V lost 5 bases, and 14 bases had no gene match. CDR1 is SNHLY, CDR2 FYNNEI, per germline. The CDR3 DNA reads as TGTGCCAGCAGTCGACCCCGACAGGGTCGGACCAACACTGAAGCTTTCTTT. Encoded protein: CASSRPRQGRTNTEAFF.

J is TRBJ1-5 and V is TRBV21-1. TRBV21-1 is a pseudogene segment. The CDR3 loop spans 15 amino acids. In nucleotides, the CDR3 is TGTGCCAGCAGCTCACTCGTCAGTTTGGGTCAGCCCCAGCATTTT. It is translated as CASSSLVSLGQPQHF.

The genes are TRBV7-3 and TRBJ2-1; D ambiguous. Germline CDR1 reads SGHTA; CDR2 reads FQGTGA. This CDR3 has 13 amino acids. V lost 5 bases, J lost 2 bases, and 7 bases lay in between. CDR3 region: CASSLTTYNEQFF. CDR3 bases: TGTGCCAGCAGCCTGACAACCTACAATGAGCAGTTCTTC. Drawing the rest from reference TRBV7-3 and TRBJ2-1, the complete variable domain is GAGVSQTPSNKVTEKGKYVELRCDPISGHTALYWYRQSLGQGPEFLIYFQGTGAADDSGLPNDRFFAVRPEGSVSTLKIQRTERGDSAVYLCASSLTTYNEQFFGPGTRLTVL.

V gene TRBV4-2 combines with J gene TRBJ2-7, with 10 bases lining up with TRBD1. CDR1 is LGHNA and CDR2 is YNFKEQ in the germline V gene. The CDR3 runs to 14 residues. V was clipped by 5 bases and J by 1 base; unmatched bases: 2. CDR3 region: CASSSGQGSYEQYF. The CDR3 bases are TGTGCCAGCAGCTCGGGACAGGGGTCCTACGAGCAGTACTTC.